The rows below give T cell receptor beta chains drawn from one sample of a study of shared clonotypes between healthy human individuals. Sequencing was performed with immunoSEQ multiplex PCR; in TCRdb, only in-frame clones are kept and a portion is missing. Of about 2.2 million clones in the sample, roughly 95% are singletons; the top ten hold about 1.7%. Sequencing was performed on naive CD8+ T cells from PBMCs. The receptors originated from a man aged 18 to 35 in good health. Some clones in this sample may be carry-over from other donors' samples. CDR3s leave out the opening cysteine and the closing phenylalanine or tryptophan. Each record gives: clone size, V gene, J gene, CDR3 protein. Clone sizes are given selectively: once, few, many, or a class where the clone is expanded.

.	TRBV4-2	TRBJ1-1	ASSPGQGARTEAF
once	TRBV28	TRBJ2-7	ASGIPSRDDYEQY
.	TRBV5-4	TRBJ1-2	ASSLGTGGSVGYT
.	TRBV4-1	TRBJ2-1	ASSQGGLAGEWF
.	TRBV27	TRBJ2-1	ASSWVAGNVYNEQF
.	TRBV28	TRBJ1-1	ASSFATQIMNTEAF
.	TRBV4-1	TRBJ2-2	ASSQDGQGHTGELF
once	TRBV30	TRBJ2-2	AWSPGQLAGELF
.	TRBV4-1	TRBJ1-5	ASSPQPGTGNQPQH
.	TRBV5-5	TRBJ2-2	ASSLGLAGVFTGELF
.	TRBV27	TRBJ1-5	ASSLRGGQPQH
once	TRBV27	TRBJ2-2	ASSLRVPTGELF
.	TRBV27	TRBJ2-1	ASSLAGGPLNEQF
.	TRBV11-2	TRBJ2-2	ASKLIGWTGLTGELF
.	TRBV4-3	TRBJ2-1	ASSQSLAGVRGEQF
.	TRBV19	TRBJ2-1	ASSTPPGGYNEQF
.	TRBV9	TRBJ1-1	ASSGGPGDTEAF
.	TRBV7-6	TRBJ2-7	ASSLDPASGGSDEQY
.	TRBV11-2	TRBJ1-1	ASNTGNTEAF
.	TRBV7-9	TRBJ1-5	ASSLNRGVGNQPQH
.	TRBV7-9	TRBJ2-1	ASSFLHEEQF
.	TRBV23-1	TRBJ2-5	ASSLGGQETQY
.	TRBV4-1	TRBJ2-1	ASSQTTSGRFSYNEQF
.	TRBV30	TRBJ1-1	AFSGAGGGTEAF
.	TRBV6-6	TRBJ2-5	ASSYSGGAGEETQY
.	TRBV6-5	TRBJ2-7	ASSQGAIDEQY
.	TRBV28	TRBJ1-2	ASSPTQGASGGYT
.	TRBV5-4	TRBJ2-3	ASSSGLASGDTQY
.	TRBV11-1	TRBJ2-7	ASSSRNEVRTYEQY
.	TRBV6-5	TRBJ2-1	ASSYQGRNNEQF
few	TRBV19	TRBJ2-3	ASSVGLAPADTQY
.	TRBV11-2	TRBJ2-3	ASSLTGEGTDTQY
.	TRBV4-3	TRBJ2-7	ASSQDRGGTFYEQY
.	TRBV28	TRBJ2-3	ASSKRYTDTQY
.	TRBV6-6	TRBJ1-2	ASIPIVPNYGYT
.	TRBV19	TRBJ1-2	ASSDRAFGYT
.	TRBV7-9	TRBJ2-3	ASSLLLFTPRPDTQY
.	TRBV28	TRBJ2-3	ASGEDTQY
.	TRBV27	TRBJ2-1	AIAGVGSYNEQF
.	TRBV29-1	TRBJ2-3	SVVGDTQY
.	TRBV19	TRBJ2-1	ASSIKGRRDNEQF
.	TRBV28	TRBJ2-6	ASSPDSLDSGANVLT
.	TRBV19	TRBJ2-7	ASSPGTSGRSSYEQY
.	TRBV11-2	TRBJ1-2	ASSPRGSARQGYT
.	TRBV11-1	TRBJ2-7	ASSLVSGKGYEQY
once	TRBV5-1	TRBJ2-3	ASSLITGGLKIRTTDTQY
.	TRBV28	TRBJ1-1	ASSRTANTEAF
.	TRBV27	TRBJ2-7	ASSSPQGSYEQY
.	TRBV9	TRBJ2-1	ASSPGEGTYNEQF
once	TRBV7-2	TRBJ2-1	ASSLVVVSGGYNEQF
.	TRBV28	TRBJ1-3	ATSGGFGNTIY
.	TRBV5-1	TRBJ2-1	ASSLDPNEQF
.	TRBV10-1	TRBJ2-1	ASSDSWTSGNDEQF